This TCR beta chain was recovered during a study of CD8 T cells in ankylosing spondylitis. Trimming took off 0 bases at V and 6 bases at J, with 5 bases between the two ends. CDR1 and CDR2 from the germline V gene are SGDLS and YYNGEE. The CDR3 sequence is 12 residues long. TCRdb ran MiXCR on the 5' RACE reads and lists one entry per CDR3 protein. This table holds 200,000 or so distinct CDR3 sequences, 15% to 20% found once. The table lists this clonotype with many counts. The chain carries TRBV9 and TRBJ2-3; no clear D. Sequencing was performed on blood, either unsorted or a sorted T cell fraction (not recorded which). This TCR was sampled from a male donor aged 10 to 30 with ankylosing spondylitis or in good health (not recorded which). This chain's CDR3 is CASSVDEDTQYF. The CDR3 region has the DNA TGTGCCAGCAGCGTAGATGAGGATACGCAGTATTTT.